The 20 T cell receptor beta chains below all came from one sample that was sequenced in a study of T cell responses to AZD1222 COVID-19 vaccine. Libraries were prepared by immunoSEQ multiplex PCR; TCRdb keeps only in-frame clonotypes and omits some of them. This table holds 180,000 or so clones, about 92% found once. The sample was peripheral blood, taken 28 days after the second AZD1222 dose. The source of these receptors is an adult who received the AZD1222 COVID-19 vaccine.

This chain joins TRBV4-1 and TRBJ2-7, with 8 bases identical to TRBD1. Germline CDR1 MGHRA, CDR2 YSYEKL. This CDR3 is built from 16 residues. With 0 bases clipped from V and 6 bases from J, the junction kept 10 bases outside the gene matches. The CDR3 DNA is TGCGCCAGCAGCCAAGATTTTCCAGGGGGCCAGGTCGAGCAGTACTTC. It codes for CASSQDFPGGQVEQYF.

The genes are TRBV5-4 and TRBJ1-2, with D maybe TRBD1 (5 bases). Trimming took 5 bases from V and 3 from J, leaving 14 bases between them. Germline values: CDR1 SGHNT, CDR2 YYREEE (reference sequence). The CDR3 totals 14 residues. The CDR3 coding sequence is TGTGCCAGCAGTCCCGGGACGGGGTACTATGGCTACACCTTC. This encodes CASSPGTGYYGYTF.

This clone was detected only a few times. The rearrangement joins TRBV28 to TRBJ1-5; possible D gene TRBD1, 5 bases. The CDR3 runs 18 residues. Germline V CDR1 and CDR2: MDHEN, SYDVKM. Trimming removed 7 bases from V and 2 bases from J, with 24 bases in between. CDR3 in DNA: TGTGCCAGCACCCCAAGCCGGGGGGGAGTCGGGGGCAATCAGCCCCAGCATTTT. Its protein product is CASTPSRGGVGGNQPQHF.

The chain couples TRBV7-3 to TRBJ2-5, with D perhaps TRBD1 (5 bases). CDR1 is SGHTA, CDR2 FQGTGA, per germline. The V gene lost 0 bases and the J gene lost 5 bases, with 10 bases spanning the gap. The CDR3 extends over 14 amino acids. CDR3 nucleotides: TGTGCCAGCAGCTTAACGGCAGGGCCGGAGACCCAGTACTTC. This sequence encodes CASSLTAGPETQYF.

The rearrangement joins TRBV28 to TRBJ1-4; 11 nucleotides align to TRBD1. Germline CDR1 is MDHEN and CDR2 is SYDVKM. The CDR3 is 16 residues long. J gave up 8 bases and V 6 bases, and 11 bases lay outside the gene matches. CDR3 region: CASSPPQRTGGEKLFF. The DNA for the CDR3 is TGTGCCAGCAGCCCTCCCCAACGGACAGGGGGCGAAAAACTGTTTTTT. Based on the CDR3 plus reference TRBV28 and TRBJ1-4, the full variable domain is DVKVTQSSRYLVKRTGEKVFLECVQDMDHENMFWYRQDPGLGLRLIYFSYDVKMKEKGDIPEGYSVSREKKERFSLILESASTNQTSMYLCASSPPQRTGGEKLFFGSGTQLSVL.

V usage is TRBV7-9 and J usage is TRBJ1-1; D is perhaps TRBD1 (5 bases). Trimming took 0 bases from V and 4 from J, leaving 12 bases between them. In germline, CDR1 is SEHNR, CDR2 FQNEAQ (reference sequence). The CDR3 length is 15 residues. CDR3 in amino acids: CASSLAPGGVTEAFF. The CDR3 nucleotides read TGTGCCAGCAGCTTAGCCCCGGGGGGGGTCACTGAAGCTTTCTTT.

This chain links TRBV7-9 with TRBJ1-1; possibly TRBD1 for D (6 bases). The V and J ends lost 6 bases and 1 base respectively, with 12 bases between them. The CDR3 loop spans 14 amino acids. CDR1 and CDR2 from the germline V gene are SEHNR and FQNEAQ (reference sequence). CDR3 protein: CASRTQGSNTEAFF. For the CDR3, the DNA is TGTGCCAGCAGAACACAGGGATCGAACACTGAAGCTTTCTTT.

The chain links TRBV7-9 to TRBJ1-2; 12 bases are a match to TRBD1. In germline, CDR1 is SEHNR, CDR2 FQNEAQ (reference sequence). The CDR3 is 13 residues long. After removal of 2 bases from V and 14 bases from J, the junction contained 6 bases not matched to a gene. The CDR3 sequence: CASSLRGQGAETF. CDR3 sequence (DNA): TGTGCCAGCAGCTTAAGGGGACAGGGGGCGGAGACCTTC.

V and J are TRBV6-5 and TRBJ1-1; D perhaps matches TRBD1 (5 bases). This CDR3 region has 16 residues. V gave up 0 bases and J gave up 0 bases, with 11 bases separating them. Germline CDR1 and CDR2: MNHEY and SVGAGI. CDR3 protein: CASSYSPRGMNTEAFF. Here the CDR3 DNA reads TGTGCCAGCAGTTACTCCCCACGGGGCATGAACACTGAAGCTTTCTTT.

The CDR3 DNA reads TGTGCCAGCAGTTTCCGCAGGCCCAAAGAGACCCAGTACTTC. Encoded protein: CASSFRRPKETQYF. The V gene is TRBV28, the J gene TRBJ2-5; D unclear. The germline V gene has CDR1 MDHEN and CDR2 SYDVKM. V dropped 3 bases and J dropped 3 bases, with 11 bases sitting between them. The CDR3 length is 14 residues.

The chain joins TRBV5-1 to TRBJ1-3; D is uncertain. V lost 4 bases and J lost 2, with 10 bases in between. Germline-derived CDR1 and CDR2 are SGHRS and YFSETQ. This CDR3 is built from 14 residues. The CDR3: CASSLDVTGNTIYF. CDR3 sequence (DNA): TGCGCCAGCAGCCTCGACGTTACTGGAAACACCATATATTTT.

The chain combines TRBV9 with TRBJ2-3; 7 bases are a match to TRBD1. This CDR3 region has 15 residues. J was trimmed by 0 bases and V by 2 bases; bases with no gene match: 3. Germline V gene sequence: CDR1 SGDLS, CDR2 YYNGEE. Here the CDR3 reads CASSVTGASTDTQYF. The CDR3 region has the DNA TGTGCCAGCAGCGTTACAGGGGCTAGCACAGATACGCAGTATTTT. Based on the CDR3 plus reference TRBV9 and TRBJ2-3, the full variable domain is DSGVTQTPKHLITATGQRVTLRCSPRSGDLSVYWYQQSLDQGLQFLIQYYNGEERAKGNILERFSAQQFPDLHSELNLSSLELGDSALYFCASSVTGASTDTQYFGPGTRLTVL.

The V gene is TRBV5-6, the J gene TRBJ2-4; 16 nucleotides match TRBD2. With V trimmed by 2 bases and J by 12 bases, 8 bases remained unmatched. CDR1 SGHDT and CDR2 YYEEEE come from the germline V gene. The CDR3 runs 16 residues. The CDR3, as DNA: TGTGCCAGCAGCTTCACCGGGACTAGCGGGGGGGCAGCTCAGTACTTC. Protein sequence: CASSFTGTSGGAAQYF.

The chain has TRBV18 and TRBJ1-1; no reliable D call. Germline V gene data show CDR1 as KGHSH and CDR2 as LQKENI. CDR3 length equals 14 residues. V dropped 4 bases and J dropped 5 bases, with 14 bases sitting between them. The CDR3 coding sequence is TGTGCCAGCTCACAAGATCCTACTGGGACTGAAGCTTTCTTT. It yields the protein CASSQDPTGTEAFF. The full variable domain, rest sourced from reference TRBV18 and TRBJ1-1, is NAGVMQNPRHLVRRRGQEARLRCSPMKGHSHVYWYRQLPEEGLKFMVYLQKENIIDESGMPKERFSAEFPKEGPSILRIQQVVRGDSAAYFCASSQDPTGTEAFFGQGTRLTVV.

The chain has TRBV4-1 and TRBJ1-1; 7 bases are a match to TRBD1. The germline gives CDR1 MGHRA, CDR2 YSYEKL. V lost 0 bases and J lost 1; bases outside the gene matches: 2. This CDR3 has 15 residues. The CDR3 sequence: CASSQDGQANTEAFF. In DNA form, the CDR3 reads TGCGCCAGCAGCCAAGATGGACAGGCGAACACTGAAGCTTTCTTT.

The V call is TRBV19, the J call TRBJ1-1; D gene unclear. This CDR3 is 15 amino acids long. Per the germline V gene, CDR1 is LNHDA and CDR2 is SQIVND (reference sequence). The V end lost 3 bases, the J end lost 8 bases, and 19 bases lay between the germline ends. CDR3 in DNA: TGTGCCAGTAGTATTGGAGGAGGGTTGGAGAGGGAAGCTTTCTTT. This sequence encodes CASSIGGGLEREAFF.

V gene TRBV27 combines with J gene TRBJ1-6; D is perhaps TRBD1 (5 bases). The CDR3 is made up of 15 amino acids. Germline V gene lookup returns CDR1 MNHEY and CDR2 SMNVEV (reference sequence). V lost 6 bases and J lost 10, with 19 bases in between. CDR3 sequence: CASSPNIGVGSPLHF. DNA of the CDR3: TGTGCCAGCAGCCCAAACATAGGGGTGGGATCACCCCTCCACTTT.

V and J are TRBV7-8 and TRBJ1-1; D is uncertain. The CDR3 loop spans 15 amino acids. Looked up from germline, CDR1 is SGHVS and CDR2 is FQNEAQ. The V end was cut by 1 base, the J end by 1 base, with 10 bases between. The CDR3 spells CASSLGPRANTEAFF. CDR3 bases: TGTGCCAGCAGCTTAGGTCCCCGAGCGAACACTGAAGCTTTCTTT.

The chain has TRBV4-2 and TRBJ2-1; no definite D call. The V gene lost 0 bases and the J gene lost 3 bases, with 9 bases spanning the gap. The germline V gene encodes CDR1 LGHNA and CDR2 YNFKEQ. This CDR3 contains 15 residues. CDR3 in DNA: TGTGCCAGCAGCCAAGAAGGTGGGTTCTACAATGAGCAGTTCTTC. Translated, it gives CASSQEGGFYNEQFF.

The CDR3 loop reads CASVLAESSYEQYF. The CDR3 nucleotides read TGTGCCAGCGTCCTAGCGGAGAGCTCCTACGAGCAGTACTTC. V gene TRBV2 combines with J gene TRBJ2-7; the match to TRBD2 covers 7 bases. Germline V gives CDR1 SNHLY, CDR2 FYNNEI. This CDR3 has 14 residues. V trimming: 8 bases; J trimming: 0 bases; junction bases outside the gene matches: 7.